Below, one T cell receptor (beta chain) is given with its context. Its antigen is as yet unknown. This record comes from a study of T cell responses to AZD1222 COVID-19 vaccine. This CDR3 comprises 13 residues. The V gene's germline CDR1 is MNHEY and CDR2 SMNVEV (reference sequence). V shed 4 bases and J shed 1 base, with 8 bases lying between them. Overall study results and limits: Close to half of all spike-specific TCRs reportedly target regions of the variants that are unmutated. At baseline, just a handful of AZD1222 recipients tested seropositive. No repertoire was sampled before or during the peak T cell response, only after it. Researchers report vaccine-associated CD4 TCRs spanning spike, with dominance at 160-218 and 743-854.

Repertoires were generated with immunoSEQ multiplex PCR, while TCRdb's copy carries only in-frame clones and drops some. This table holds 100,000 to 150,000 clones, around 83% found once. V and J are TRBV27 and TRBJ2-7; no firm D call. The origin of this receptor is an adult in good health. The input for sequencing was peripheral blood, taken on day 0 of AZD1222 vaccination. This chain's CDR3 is CASSSRRSYEQYF. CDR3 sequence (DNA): TGTGCCAGCAGTTCGCGGCGGTCCTACGAGCAGTACTTC.